This T cell receptor beta chain was retrieved from a study of T cell changes during pregnancy in multiple sclerosis. The table came from immunoSEQ multiplex PCR; TCRdb's copy has only in-frame clones and leaves some out. The sample contains about 31,000 clones, 80% to 90% of which appear only once. This clonotype was obtained from a female donor with multiple sclerosis, enrolled in a pregnancy study. The sample here was CD8+ T cells from peripheral blood mononuclear cells, taken in the first trimester of pregnancy.

CDR3 residues: CASSLTSTYNEQFF. The CDR3 DNA reads TGTGCCAGCAGTTTGACTAGCACGTACAATGAGCAGTTCTTC. The chain is built from TRBV27 and TRBJ2-1; TRBD2 matches at 7 bases. Trimming at V came to 3 bases and at J to 4 bases, leaving 3 bases not matched to a gene. This CDR3 is 14 amino acids long. Germline V gene sequence: CDR1 MNHEY, CDR2 SMNVEV (reference sequence).